Each of the 2 T cell receptor beta chains below was sequenced from the same sample in a study of T cell responses to AZD1222 COVID-19 vaccine (TCRdb year 2021). Explained via the paper, the time point label denotes: about 28 days (+/-7) after the second vaccine dose. The library was prepared using the immunoSEQ multiplex PCR assay. TCRdb stores this immuneACCESS table with in-frame sequences only. Part of the clones is absent; in the studies checked, under half of the shortfall reflects unresolved V genes, and no reason is known for the rest. The sample data list about 4,800 clones, and 75% to 90% of these were observed just once. The leading ten clones occupy around 5% of the sample. The specimen comprised peripheral blood, sampled 28 days after the second AZD1222 dose. Receptors originate from an adult who received the AZD1222 COVID-19 vaccine.

Only one count was recorded for this clone. V usage is TRBV12-5 and J usage is TRBJ2-5, with D maybe TRBD2 (6 bases). Germline CDR1 reads LGHNT; CDR2 reads FRNRAP. CDR3 length: 13 residues. Deletions cut 8 bases from V and 3 bases from J, with 13 bases between. The CDR3 spells CASTGSSEETQYF. CDR3 coding DNA: TGTGCTAGTACGGGCTCTAGCGAAGAGACCCAGTACTTC.

The chain carries TRBV28 and TRBJ2-3; 7 bases map to TRBD1. This CDR3 is built from 15 residues. The junction had 9 bases not matched to a gene; V was cut back by 6 bases and J by 3 bases. Germline V gene sequence: CDR1 MDHEN, CDR2 SYDVKM. The CDR3 here is CASRTGSGLTDTQYF. For the CDR3, the DNA is TGTGCCAGCAGGACAGGGTCGGGGTTGACAGATACGCAGTATTTT.